Here is one T cell receptor (beta chain) with its context. CDR3 length: 10 amino acids. Looked up from germline, CDR1 is DFQATT and CDR2 is SNEGSKA (reference sequence). The ends were cut back, 5 bases at V and 7 bases at J, with 7 bases in the middle. During the collection period, no donor immune events like infections were recorded. This sample is part of a study of identifying expanded T cells in peripheral blood. The method was immunoSEQ multiplex PCR; TCRdb's version includes in-frame clones alone and lacks a portion of them. The sample lists approximately 100,000 clones, about 83% occurring once.

The receptor's source is a person aged 18-69 years in good health. This chain uses TRBV20-1 with TRBJ2-3, with no clear D. Sequencing used blood. In DNA, the CDR3 is TGCAGTGCTGTCTATAATACGCAGTATTTT. Amino acids: CSAVYNTQYF.